These 13 T cell receptor beta chains were sequenced from one sample in a study of siplizumab effects on memory and regulatory T cells. Clones were read by immunoSEQ multiplex PCR, and TCRdb kept only the in-frame ones, dropping some. The top ten hold roughly 0.25% of the sample, which has about 40,000 clones, roughly 90% seen once. The sequenced sample consisted of naive CD4+ T cells sorted from blood. The source of these receptors is a human donor in good health.

The chain links TRBV11-1 to TRBJ1-1, with 8 bases aligning to TRBD1. Germline-derived CDR1 and CDR2 are SGHAT and FQDESV (reference sequence). Germline trimming cut 4 bases from V and 5 bases from J; bases unmatched to any gene: 6. The CDR3 has 14 residues. The CDR3 loop is CASSSVRQGTEAFF. The CDR3 DNA follows: TGTGCCAGCAGCTCCGTAAGACAGGGGACTGAAGCTTTCTTT.

This chain connects TRBV29-1 to TRBJ1-4, with D unclear. The CDR3 is 13 residues long. Germline loops: CDR1 SQVTM, CDR2 ANQGSEA. Trimming pared 0 bases from V and 10 bases from J, leaving 12 bases between. The CDR3, as DNA: TGCAGCGTTGAAGAGCCAGCCCGGGGAAAACTGTTTTTT. The encoded protein is CSVEEPARGKLFF.

The V gene is TRBV18, the J gene TRBJ1-2; the D gene is possibly TRBD1 (6 bases). Germline CDR1 is KGHSH and CDR2 is LQKENI. Trimming pared 2 bases from V and 4 bases from J, leaving 11 bases between. This CDR3 spans 14 amino acids. CDR3 sequence reads: CASSPGGRTYGYTF. The CDR3 DNA reads TGTGCCAGCTCACCAGGGGGGCGAACCTATGGCTACACCTTC.

The chain uses TRBV20-1 and TRBJ2-5; the D gene is possibly TRBD1 (6 bases). The J call is doubtful: the DNA matches TRBJ2-7 better. This CDR3 comprises 11 residues. Germline assignment: CDR1 DFQATT and CDR2 SNEGSKA (reference sequence). CDR3 residues: CSAHTGYEQYF. CDR3 DNA sequence: TGCAGTGCCCATACAGGGTACGAGCAGTACTTC.

The chain has TRBV5-6 and TRBJ1-6; TRBD1 might be the D (6 bases). Germline V gene data show CDR1 as SGHDT and CDR2 as YYEEEE. V was clipped by 0 bases and J by 10 bases, with 14 bases between them. The CDR3 length is 15 residues. CDR3 DNA: TGTGCCAGCAGCTTGGTTCGGGGGCCTGGGTCACCCCTCCACTTT. This translates into CASSLVRGPGSPLHF.

The chain carries TRBV6-5 and TRBJ2-1, with 7 nucleotides matching TRBD2. The J segment lost 0 bases and the V segment lost 6 bases, leaving 5 bases of the junction unmatched. CDR3 length equals 15 residues. CDR1 and CDR2 from the germline V gene are MNHEY and SVGAGI. The DNA for the CDR3 is TGTGCCAGCAGACGCGGGAGAAACTCCTACAATGAGCAGTTCTTC. Its protein is CASRRGRNSYNEQFF.

V and J are TRBV6-5 and TRBJ1-2; D is ambiguous. The CDR3 contains 13 residues. V was clipped by 6 bases and J by 4 bases, with 12 bases between them. Germline CDR1 reads MNHEY; CDR2 reads SVGAGI. The DNA of the CDR3 is TGTGCCAGCAGGGACGGACCCCTCTATGGCTACACCTTC. As protein: CASRDGPLYGYTF.

The DNA for the CDR3 is TGTGCCAGTTCGGACACAAATTCACCCCTCCACTTT. Its protein is CASSDTNSPLHF. The rearrangement uses TRBV19 and TRBJ1-6, with a tentative D call TRBD1 (5 bases). The CDR3 runs 12 residues. Germline loops: CDR1 LNHDA, CDR2 SQIVND (reference sequence). Trimming removed 8 bases at V and 7 bases at J, with 9 bases between.

This clone was detected once. This chain uses TRBV18 with TRBJ2-5, with D perhaps TRBD1 or TRBD2 (5 bases each). V dropped 4 bases and J dropped 5 bases, with 17 bases sitting between them. Germline values: CDR1 KGHSH, CDR2 LQKENI. CDR3 length: 15 amino acids. The CDR3, as DNA: TGTGCCAGCTCACAAAACGGCGGCGAGGGGGAGACCCAGTACTTC. It specifies CASSQNGGEGETQYF.

This chain joins TRBV6-5 and TRBJ1-2; TRBD1 might be the D (6 bases). CDR3 length: 15 amino acids. Germline CDR1 MNHEY, CDR2 SVGAGI. Deletions cut 3 bases from V and 3 bases from J, with 14 bases between. CDR3 protein: CASSYYSDRYYGYTF. The CDR3 region has the DNA TGTGCCAGCAGTTATTATAGCGACAGGTACTATGGCTACACCTTC.

This CDR3 is CASTRGGTEAFF. CDR3 DNA sequence: TGCGCCAGCACCCGAGGTGGCACTGAAGCTTTCTTT. The chain uses TRBV5-1 and TRBJ1-1, with D hard to call. Germline CDR1 reads SGHRS; CDR2 reads YFSETQ. The CDR3 covers 12 residues. V was shortened by 6 bases and J by 4 bases, with 10 bases between the two germline ends.

This rearrangement joins TRBV15 to TRBJ1-1, with D tentatively TRBD1 (5 bases). The CDR3 length is 17 residues. Germline V gene lookup returns CDR1 LNHNV and CDR2 YYDKDF (reference sequence). Between the trimmed V and J ends, which lost 1 base and 0 bases, there was a span of 15 bases. The CDR3 sequence: CATSRGDFGAMNTEAFF. The CDR3 nucleotides read TGTGCCACCAGCAGAGGGGACTTCGGGGCCATGAACACTGAAGCTTTCTTT.

This clone was seen a handful of times. The chain is built from TRBV6-1 and TRBJ1-2, with D possibly matching TRBD1 (6 bases). The V gene's germline CDR1 is MNHNS and CDR2 SASEGT. This CDR3 spans 12 amino acids. The V end lost 3 bases, the J end lost 6 bases, and 8 bases lay between the germline ends. This CDR3 reads CASSDRGDGYTF. For the CDR3, the DNA is TGTGCCAGCAGTGACAGGGGTGATGGCTACACCTTC.